This section outlines one TCR beta chain sequence together with its context. The CDR3 is 16 residues long. The V end was cut by 2 bases, the J end by 6 bases, with 16 bases between. The V gene's germline CDR1 is LNHDA and CDR2 SQIVND (reference sequence). These data are taken from a study of blood T cell repertoires in COVID-19. About the research overall: T cells, B-cell-depleted T cells, or PBMCs provided the cDNA or gDNA that served as material.

In the source study's methods: Quantification of nucleated cells was approximated via reference gene primer amplification. The table came from immunoSEQ multiplex PCR; TCRdb's copy has only in-frame clones and leaves some out. That table gives V, J and clone size, and the DNA gave D and trimming. Of about 220,000 clones in the sample, more than 65% were seen once. This chain joins TRBV19 and TRBJ2-2; D perhaps matches TRBD2 (6 bases). This clonotype was sampled from an elderly woman with acute or convalescent COVID-19. The sample taken for sequencing was peripheral blood. CDR3 in amino acids: CASSIWSPGRSGELFF. For the CDR3, the DNA is TGTGCCAGTAGTATATGGTCTCCGGGGAGGTCCGGGGAGCTGTTTTTT.